The present TCR beta chain was sequenced within a study of PD-1 blockade in classical Hodgkin lymphoma. Time point indicated: cycle 4 day 1 (C4D1), after five to seven weeks of nivolumab. No patient escaped relapse after autologous stem cell transplantation, and brentuximab vedotin exposure varied. Germline CDR1 and CDR2: GTSNPN and SVGIG (reference sequence). CDR3 size: 14 residues. Trimming took 4 bases from V and 8 from J, leaving 17 bases between them. With respect to this clone: Its antigen is currently unknown.

Study-wide results and caveats: Repertoire differences have undefined causes, possibly disease activity or prior therapy. The study reported lower baseline TCR diversity in newly diagnosed patients than in healthy donors. Those achieving complete response showed baseline diversity like newly diagnosed patients.

The protocol was immunoSEQ multiplex PCR, while the TCRdb copy is restricted to in-frame clones and leaves out a portion. This sample has 96,000 or so clones, with about 93% found just once. J is TRBJ1-4 and V is TRBV30, with D tentatively TRBD1 (5 bases). The clonotype originates from a human donor with classical Hodgkin lymphoma. Here the sequenced sample was peripheral blood mononuclear cells (PBMCs), taken before the fourth cycle of nivolumab. CDR3 loop: CAWNRIGRGEKLFF. In nucleotides, the CDR3 is TGTGCCTGGAACAGAATAGGGCGGGGGGAAAAACTGTTTTTT.